The sequence of this T cell receptor beta chain was determined in a study of T cells after posttransplantation cyclophosphamide. Germline assignment: CDR1 MGHRA and CDR2 YSYEKL. V was trimmed by 2 bases and J by 7 bases, leaving 17 bases between them. The CDR3 contains 16 residues. Profiling relied on immunoSEQ multiplex PCR, and the TCRdb table lists in-frame clones only, not all of them. The data contain tens of thousands of clones, approximately 90% of them singletons. Source material: PBMCs. The chain couples TRBV4-1 to TRBJ1-4; D is uncertain. This clonotype originated in a woman aged 45-65 years in good health and a related stem cell transplant donor. CDR3 in DNA: TGCGCCAGCAGCCAAAACCCAAGAGGGATTCGTGAAAAACTGTTTTTT. It specifies CASSQNPRGIREKLFF.